This entry lists 27 T cell receptor beta chains sequenced from one sample in a study of T cell repertoires in cytomegalovirus infection. Which antigens these TCRs recognize remains unknown. Via MiXCR, TCRdb re-called the reads, giving one row per CDR3 protein. The sample shows about 140,000 distinct CDR3 sequences, roughly 32% of them seen only once. The source was CD8+ T cells from cultured PBMCs, collected from culture after CMV antigen stimulation. These receptors came from a human donor in good health (CMV status not recorded). Some clones in this sample may be carry-over from other donors' samples.

The chain carries TRBV19 and TRBJ2-7; the D is unclear. CDR3 size: 13 residues. Trimming stripped 6 bases from V and 3 bases from J, with 12 bases between. Germline V gives CDR1 LNHDA, CDR2 SQIVND (reference sequence). CDR3 region: CASSPASHYEQYF. CDR3 DNA sequence: TGTGCCAGTAGCCCGGCATCCCACTACGAGCAGTACTTC.

This chain links TRBV27 with TRBJ2-1; D is ambiguous. Germline values: CDR1 MNHEY, CDR2 SMNVEV (reference sequence). V was cut by 4 bases and J by 8 bases, with 12 bases left in between. This CDR3 is built from 13 residues. CDR3 DNA: TGTGCCAGCAGTTACCAGCGATGGGATGAGCAGTTCTTC. Its protein product is CASSYQRWDEQFF.

This clonotype appeared a few times. The rearrangement links TRBV2 to TRBJ1-3; 9 bases agree with TRBD1. The CDR3 loop spans 15 amino acids. Looked up from germline, CDR1 is SNHLY and CDR2 is FYNNEI. Trimming removed 6 bases from V and 3 bases from J; junction bases left unmatched: 6. The CDR3 loop reads CASRMTGGDGNTIYF. The CDR3 region has the DNA TGTGCCAGCAGGATGACAGGGGGAGATGGAAACACCATATATTTT.

This clonotype was recorded a few times. The chain has TRBV7-9 and TRBJ1-4; no definite D call. Germline V gene data show CDR1 as SEHNR and CDR2 as FQNEAQ (reference sequence). CDR3 length: 14 residues. The ends were cut back, 5 bases at V and 0 bases at J, with 7 bases in the middle. The CDR3 DNA follows: TGTGCCAGCAGCGAGACACCAACTAATGAAAAACTGTTTTTT. Translating gives CASSETPTNEKLFF.

The sample holds a few counts of this clonotype. This chain connects TRBV2 to TRBJ1-2; unclear D gene. Germline V gives CDR1 SNHLY, CDR2 FYNNEI. V lost 5 bases to trimming and J lost 4 bases, with 11 bases between them. The CDR3 extends over 13 amino acids. Written as DNA, the CDR3 is TGTGCCAGCAGTTCCTCTCGGGGCTATGGCTACACCTTC. Amino acid sequence: CASSSSRGYGYTF.

This clonotype was seen repeatedly, ten times or more. This chain joins TRBV27 and TRBJ2-5; D not resolved. V lost 5 bases, J lost 0 bases, and 13 bases lay in between. Germline V gene sequence: CDR1 MNHEY, CDR2 SMNVEV (reference sequence). The CDR3 length is 15 residues. The CDR3 sequence: CASSLYDGNQETQYF. CDR3 nucleotides: TGTGCCAGCAGTCTCTACGACGGCAACCAAGAGACCCAGTACTTC.

The chain joins TRBV5-1 to TRBJ2-7, with 7 bases matching TRBD1. V lost 6 bases, J lost 7 bases, and 10 bases stayed unmatched. In germline, CDR1 is SGHRS, CDR2 YFSETQ. This CDR3 comprises 13 residues. The DNA of the CDR3 is TGCGCCAGCAACCGCGAGGGGGCGGAGGAGCAGTACTTC. This translates into CASNREGAEEQYF.

DNA of the CDR3: TGCAGTGGAATCGGACGGGGAGGGTACAATGAGCAGTTCTTC. Protein: CSGIGRGGYNEQFF. The rearrangement joins TRBV20-1 to TRBJ2-1, with 7 positions matching TRBD2. Germline V CDR1 and CDR2: DFQATT, SNEGSKA (reference sequence). This CDR3 is 14 amino acids long. V gave up 7 bases and J gave up 4 bases; unmatched junction bases: 10.

The V gene is TRBV12-3 or TRBV12-4, the J gene TRBJ1-2, with no clear D. V was clipped by 5 bases and J by 0 bases, with 10 bases between them. This CDR3 spans 14 amino acids. For the CDR3, the DNA is TGTGCCAGCAGTCCCGGGCCGCCTAACTATGGCTACACCTTC. This encodes CASSPGPPNYGYTF.

The chain carries TRBV28 and TRBJ2-3; D gene unclear. There are 13 residues in the CDR3. CDR1 and CDR2 (germline): MDHEN, SYDVKM. V gave up 3 bases and J gave up 2 bases, with 6 bases separating them. The CDR3 reads CASSFSITDTQYF. Here the CDR3 DNA reads TGTGCCAGCAGTTTCTCTATCACAGATACGCAGTATTTT.

This clonotype was seen many times. This chain links TRBV7-2 with TRBJ2-5; D is unclear. V lost 1 base and J lost 5, with 5 bases in between. This CDR3 region has 12 residues. Germline values: CDR1 SGHTA, CDR2 FQGNSA. CDR3 loop: CASSLEWETQYF. In nucleotides, the CDR3 is TGTGCCAGCAGCTTAGAGTGGGAGACCCAGTACTTC.

This clonotype was seen at least ten times. The chain joins TRBV7-9 to TRBJ2-5; 7 nucleotides match TRBD1. From germline, CDR1 is SEHNR and CDR2 FQNEAQ (reference sequence). After removal of 5 bases from V and 0 bases from J, the junction contained 3 bases not matched to a gene. CDR3 length: 14 amino acids. The DNA for the CDR3 is TGTGCCAGCAGCCGGGACAGAAACCAAGAGACCCAGTACTTC. The encoded protein is CASSRDRNQETQYF.

This chain uses TRBV14 with TRBJ1-6; tentatively, D is TRBD1 (5 bases). V dropped 1 base and J dropped 6 bases, with 13 bases sitting between them. Germline lookup yields CDR1 SGHDN and CDR2 FVKESK. This CDR3 has 16 amino acids. The DNA for the CDR3 is TGTGCCAGCAGCCAAGGGTCCGGGGCCTTTAATTCACCCCTCCACTTT. Protein: CASSQGSGAFNSPLHF.

This clonotype was seen a handful of times. The CDR3 reads CASSQEGSNQPQHF. CDR3 nucleotide sequence: TGCGCCAGCAGCCAAGAGGGTAGCAATCAGCCCCAGCATTTT. The chain links TRBV4-1 to TRBJ1-5; D ambiguous. CDR1 is MGHRA and CDR2 is YSYEKL in the germline V gene. CDR3 length equals 14 residues. The V gene lost 0 bases and the J gene lost 0 bases, with 3 bases spanning the gap.

The V and J genes are TRBV27 and TRBJ2-5; D may be TRBD2 (5 bases). The germline V gene encodes CDR1 MNHEY and CDR2 SMNVEV (reference sequence). Trimming took 3 bases from V and 4 from J, leaving 12 bases between them. The CDR3 is made up of 14 amino acids. CDR3 sequence: CASSFTGLPETQYF. The CDR3 nucleotides read TGTGCCAGCAGTTTTACCGGACTCCCAGAGACCCAGTACTTC.

This chain links TRBV27 with TRBJ2-2; TRBD1 is a possible D gene (5 bases). The CDR3 is 15 amino acids. Looked up from germline, CDR1 is MNHEY and CDR2 is SMNVEV (reference sequence). The V end was cut by 5 bases, the J end by 4 bases, with 14 bases between. The CDR3: CASSPLRQRTGELFF. In DNA, the CDR3 is TGTGCCAGCAGTCCCCTAAGACAGCGCACCGGGGAGCTGTTTTTT.

This clonotype has only a few counts. The chain employs TRBV12-3 or TRBV12-4 and TRBJ2-2; 7 bases agree with TRBD1. V dropped 3 bases and J dropped 6; count of bases not matched to a gene: 19. The CDR3 contains 19 residues. The CDR3 region is CASSFGDRVPRFGPGELFF. The CDR3 bases are TGTGCCAGCAGTTTCGGCGACAGGGTCCCCCGGTTTGGGCCCGGGGAGCTGTTTTTT.

This clonotype was counted between two and nine times. The CDR3 DNA is TGTGCCAGCAAGGGACGGATCTATGGCTACACCTTC. This encodes CASKGRIYGYTF. The J gene is TRBJ1-2, the V gene TRBV2, with D tentatively TRBD1 (5 bases). Germline-derived CDR1 and CDR2 are SNHLY and FYNNEI. This CDR3 region has 12 residues. V shed 7 bases and J shed 4 bases, with 10 bases lying between them. Together with reference TRBV2 and TRBJ1-2, the CDR3 gives the full variable domain: EPEVTQTPSHQVTQMGQEVILRCVPISNHLYFYWYRQILGQKVEFLVSFYNNEISEKSEIFDDQFSVERPDGSNFTLKIRSTKLEDSAMYFCASKGRIYGYTFGSGTRLTVV.

This clonotype showed up just a few times. The V gene is TRBV20-1, the J gene TRBJ1-1; no clear D. V lost 0 bases and J lost 6, with 8 bases in between. CDR1 DFQATT and CDR2 SNEGSKA come from the germline V gene (reference sequence). The CDR3 has 12 residues. This chain's CDR3 is CSARDSSSEAFF. CDR3 in DNA: TGCAGTGCTAGAGATTCGAGTTCTGAAGCTTTCTTT.

The chain joins TRBV7-6 to TRBJ1-2, with a weak D call TRBD1 (5 bases). Trimming took 6 bases from V and 6 from J, leaving 20 bases between them. CDR1 and CDR2 (germline): SGHVS, FNYEAQ. This CDR3 spans 15 amino acids. The CDR3: CASSRQIPPSDGYTF. The CDR3 DNA reads as TGTGCCAGCAGTCGACAGATTCCGCCTTCAGATGGCTACACCTTC.

This clonotype was observed a handful of times. The chain couples TRBV7-9 to TRBJ1-1; D is undetermined. Germline CDR1 is SEHNR and CDR2 is FQNEAQ (reference sequence). V shed 4 bases and J shed 4 bases, with 19 bases lying between them. CDR3 length: 16 residues. The CDR3 loop reads CASSSPLDGMSTEAFF. As DNA, the CDR3 is TGTGCCAGCAGCTCCCCTCTGGACGGAATGAGCACTGAAGCTTTCTTT.

The genes are TRBV6-2 or TRBV6-3 and TRBJ2-7, with unresolved D. CDR3 length equals 14 residues. V was clipped by 7 bases and J by 0 bases, with 13 bases between them. Germline V gene data show CDR1 as MNHEY and CDR2 as SVGEGT. For the CDR3, the DNA is TGTGCCAGCAATCCTTCCTCGGGCTCCTACGAGCAGTACTTC. Translated, it gives CASNPSSGSYEQYF.

The chain couples TRBV5-1 to TRBJ2-3, with TRBD2 identical over 10 bases. The V gene end was trimmed by 3 bases and the J gene end by 14 bases; junction bases not matched to a gene: 24. The CDR3 runs 18 residues. CDR1 and CDR2 from the germline V gene are SGHRS and YFSETQ. In DNA form, the CDR3 reads TGCGCCAGCAGCTCGTCTGAGGACGCTCCGGGACTAGCGACAGATACGTATTTT. Protein sequence: CASSSSEDAPGLATDTYF. The full variable domain, rest sourced from reference TRBV5-1 and TRBJ2-3, is KAGVTQTPRYLIKTRGQQVTLSCSPISGHRSVSWYQQTPGQGLQFLFEYFSETQRNKGNFPGRFSGRQFSNSRSEMNVSTLELGDSALYLCASSSSEDAPGLATDTYFGPGTRLTVL.

In its sample, this clonotype was seen a few times. The gene calls are TRBV27 and TRBJ1-3; D gene uncertain. Trimming removed 6 bases at V and 4 bases at J, with 10 bases between. This CDR3 contains 13 residues. Germline CDR1 reads MNHEY; CDR2 reads SMNVEV (reference sequence). The CDR3 sequence: CASSQSKGNTIYF. CDR3 coding DNA: TGTGCCAGCAGCCAGAGTAAAGGAAACACCATATATTTT.

V gene TRBV12-3 or TRBV12-4 combines with J gene TRBJ1-1, with D uncertain. V lost 7 bases and J lost 1, with 10 bases in between. This CDR3 has 13 amino acids. This CDR3 reads CASTMGTNTEAFF. The CDR3 bases are TGTGCCAGCACGATGGGAACGAACACTGAAGCTTTCTTT.

In its sample, this clonotype was seen many times. The chain links TRBV7-7 to TRBJ2-5; tentatively, D is TRBD2 (5 bases). The length of the CDR3 is 15 residues. Trimming shortened V by 3 bases and J by 1 base, and 12 bases separated the two germline ends. Germline CDR1 and CDR2: SSHAT and FNYEAQ (reference sequence). CDR3 sequence (DNA): TGTGCCAGCAGCTTGATGGTAGCGAGCCAAGAGACCCAGTACTTC. Amino acids: CASSLMVASQETQYF.

V gene TRBV11-2 combines with J gene TRBJ1-2, with unresolved D. CDR3 length equals 19 residues. V was cut by 0 bases and J by 0 bases, with 20 bases left in between. Germline V gene data show CDR1 as SGHAT and CDR2 as FQNNGV. CDR3 nucleotide sequence: TGTGCCAGCAGCTTAGAAGTGCGGGAACAGTTGAGAGCTAACTATGGCTACACCTTC. This translates into CASSLEVREQLRANYGYTF.